Detailed here is one T cell receptor beta chain. Germline V lookup: CDR1 SNHLY, CDR2 FYNNEI. V gave up 4 bases and J gave up 3 bases, with 15 bases separating them. The CDR3 is 15 residues long. This record belongs to a study of blood T cell repertoires in COVID-19. Study in general: Donors in Cohort 3 counted as recovered after two negative PCRs, clearance, or symptom resolution. From T cells, B-cell-depleted T cells, or PBMCs came the material, which was cDNA or gDNA.

Measured with immunoSEQ multiplex PCR; TCRdb has only the in-frame clones, and not every one. Among about 210,000 clones listed, 80% to 90% were seen once. The TCR sequence derives from a man under 40 in a cohort exposed to, infected with or recovered from COVID-19 (not recorded which). V is TRBV2 and J is TRBJ1-1, with TRBD1 as a possible D gene (5 bases). The sample consisted of PBMCs or T cells enriched from blood (not recorded which). The CDR3 bases are TGTGCCAGCAGTGTCACGGGGGGTTTCGACACTGAAGCTTTCTTT. Its translation: CASSVTGGFDTEAFF.